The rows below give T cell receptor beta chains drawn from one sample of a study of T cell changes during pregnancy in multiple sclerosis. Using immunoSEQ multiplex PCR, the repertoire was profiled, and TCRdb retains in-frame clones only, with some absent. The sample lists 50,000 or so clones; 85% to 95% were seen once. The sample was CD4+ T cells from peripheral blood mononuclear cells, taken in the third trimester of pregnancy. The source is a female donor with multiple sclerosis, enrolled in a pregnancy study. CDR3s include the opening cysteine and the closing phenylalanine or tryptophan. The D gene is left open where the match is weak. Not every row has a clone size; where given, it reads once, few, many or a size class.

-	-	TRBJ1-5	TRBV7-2	TGTGCCAGCGGGCTTCGGGGAAATCAGCCCCAGCATTTT	CASGLRGNQPQHF
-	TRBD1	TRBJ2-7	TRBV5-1	TGCGCCAGCAGCGGGGACAGGGGGCACGAGCAGTACTTC	CASSGDRGHEQYF
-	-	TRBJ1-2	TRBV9	TGTGCCAGCAGCGCCGGGATCCGTTATGGCTACACCTTC	CASSAGIRYGYTF
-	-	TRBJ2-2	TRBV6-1	TGTGCCAGCAGTGAAAACTTGAACACCGGGGAGCTGTTTTTT	CASSENLNTGELFF
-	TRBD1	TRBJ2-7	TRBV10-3	TGTGCCATCAGTGAGTTGACAGGGAACGAGCAGTACTTC	CAISELTGNEQYF
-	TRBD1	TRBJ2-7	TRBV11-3	TGTGCCAGCAGCTTAGACCGGGACAGGGACGAGCAGTACTTC	CASSLDRDRDEQYF
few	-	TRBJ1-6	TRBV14	TGTGCCAGCACCGCAAGCCATAATTCACCCCTCCACTTT	CASTASHNSPLHF
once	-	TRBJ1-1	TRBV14	TGTGCCAGCAGCCTACAGGAGAACACTGAAGCTTTCTTT	CASSLQENTEAFF
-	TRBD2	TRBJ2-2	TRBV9	TGTGCCAGCAGCGTAGCTCGAGGTGGAGCGGGGGGGCCCGGGGAGCTGTTTTTT	CASSVARGGAGGPGELFF
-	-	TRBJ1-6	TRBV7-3	TGTGCCAGCAGCTTAGGGGTCCCGGGGGGGAATTCACCCCTCCACTTT	CASSLGVPGGNSPLHF
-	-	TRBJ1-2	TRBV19	TGTGCCAGTAGTATTTTGTTTGAGGGAGGAGGCTACACCTTC	CASSILFEGGGYTF
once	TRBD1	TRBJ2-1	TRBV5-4	TGTGCCAGCAGTCCGAGGGGAGGGACAGGGCCCAATGAGCAGTTCTTC	CASSPRGGTGPNEQFF
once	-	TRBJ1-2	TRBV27	TGTGCCAGCAGTTTCTCCAGGGGCTATGGCTACACCTTC	CASSFSRGYGYTF
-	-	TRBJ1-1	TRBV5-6	TGTGCCAGCAGCTTGGACAGGAACACTGAAGCTTTCTTT	CASSLDRNTEAFF
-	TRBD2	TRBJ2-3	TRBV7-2	TGTGCCAGCAGCTCCCCGGGGACTAGCGGGGGTAGCACAGATACGCAGTATTTT	CASSSPGTSGGSTDTQYF
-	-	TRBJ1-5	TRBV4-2	TGTGCCAGCAGGGGCGGGGCTGATCAGCCCCAGCATTTT	CASRGGADQPQHF
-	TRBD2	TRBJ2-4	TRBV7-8	TGTGCCAGCAGCCCATGGACTAGCGGGGGACGAGGAGCCAAAAACATTCAGTACTTC	CASSPWTSGGRGAKNIQYF
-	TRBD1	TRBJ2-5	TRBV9	TGTGCCAGCAGCGTAGCGCTGGACAGGGTTAAGACCCAGTACTTC	CASSVALDRVKTQYF
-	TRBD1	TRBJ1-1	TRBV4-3	TGCGCCAGCAGCCAAGGACAGGGGCCCAGAGCTTTCTTT	CASSQGQGPRAFF
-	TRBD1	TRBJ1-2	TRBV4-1	TGCGCCAGCAGCCAAGAAGACAGGGTTATACATGGCTACACCTTC	CASSQEDRVIHGYTF
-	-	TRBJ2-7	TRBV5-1	TGCGCCAGCAGCTTGCCAGGGATTGCCTACGAGCAGTACTTC	CASSLPGIAYEQYF
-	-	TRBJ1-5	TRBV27	TGTGCCAGCAGTCCCTCAGGGCCCCAGCCCCAGCATTTT	CASSPSGPQPQHF
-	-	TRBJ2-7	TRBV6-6	TGTGCCAGCAGTTATCGGCCGGGTCGCTCCTACGAGCAGTACTTC	CASSYRPGRSYEQYF
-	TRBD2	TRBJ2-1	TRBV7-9	TGTGCCAGCAGCACGAGCGGGAACCCCCCGGGTGAGCAGTTCTTC	CASSTSGNPPGEQFF
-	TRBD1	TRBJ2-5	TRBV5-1	TGCGCCAGCAGCGCGGGACAGGGTAGGGAGACCCAGTACTTC	CASSAGQGRETQYF
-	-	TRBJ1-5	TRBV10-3	TGTGCCATCAGTGTTGAGGGCCGGGAAAATCAGCCCCAGCATTTT	CAISVEGRENQPQHF
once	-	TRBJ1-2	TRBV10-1	TGCGCCACGTCGTCTGAGGACACCAACTATGGCTACACCTTC	CATSSEDTNYGYTF
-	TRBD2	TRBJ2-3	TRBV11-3	TGTGCCAGCAGCTTACGGTCTAGCGGGGGTTCAGCTACGCAGTATTTT	CASSLRSSGGSATQYF
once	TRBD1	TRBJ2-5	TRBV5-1	TGCGCCAGCAGCCCACCGACAGGGGGTTTAGAGACCCAGTACTTC	CASSPPTGGLETQYF
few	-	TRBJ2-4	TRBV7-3	TGTGCCAGCAGCCTCTACTTGACTGTTAAAAACATTCAGTACTTC	CASSLYLTVKNIQYF
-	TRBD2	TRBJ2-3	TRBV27	TGTGCCAGCAGTTTATCAGCGGGGCCCTTCCCTCTCACAGATACGCAGTATTTT	CASSLSAGPFPLTDTQYF
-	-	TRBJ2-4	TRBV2	TGTGCCAGCAGTGAATCTGAATGGCTGGGGCTAGCCAAAAACATTCAGTACTTC	CASSESEWLGLAKNIQYF
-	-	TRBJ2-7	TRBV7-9	TGTGCCAGCAGCGACGGAGGGGGGGTTGGGCAGTACTTC	CASSDGGGVGQYF
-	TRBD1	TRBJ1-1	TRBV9	TGTGCCAGCAGCCAAGGGACAGGTGGAACTGAAGCTTTCTTT	CASSQGTGGTEAFF
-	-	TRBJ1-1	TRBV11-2	TGTGCCAGCAGCTTCGGGTTTGCGGCTTTCTTT	CASSFGFAAFF
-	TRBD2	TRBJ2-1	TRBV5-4	TGTGCCAGCAGCTACGGCGGGGGGGCCAACGGTGAGCAGTTCTTC	CASSYGGGANGEQFF
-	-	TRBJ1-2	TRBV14	TGTGCCAGCAGCCCGGCAGGGGTGGCTTATGGCTACACCTTC	CASSPAGVAYGYTF
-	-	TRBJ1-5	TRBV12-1	TGTGCCAGCAGCTTTGGCAGGGCGGCAAATCAGCCCCAGCATTTT	CASSFGRAANQPQHF
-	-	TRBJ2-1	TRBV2	TGTGCCAGCACCCTAAGAGGGGGTGAGCAGTTCTTC	CASTLRGGEQFF
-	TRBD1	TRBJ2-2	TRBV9	TGTGCCAGCAACCGGGACAGTAACACCGGGGAGCTGTTTTTT	CASNRDSNTGELFF
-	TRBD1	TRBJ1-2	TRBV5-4	TGTGCCAGCAGATCTGGACAGGGTGATAACTATGGCTACACCTTC	CASRSGQGDNYGYTF